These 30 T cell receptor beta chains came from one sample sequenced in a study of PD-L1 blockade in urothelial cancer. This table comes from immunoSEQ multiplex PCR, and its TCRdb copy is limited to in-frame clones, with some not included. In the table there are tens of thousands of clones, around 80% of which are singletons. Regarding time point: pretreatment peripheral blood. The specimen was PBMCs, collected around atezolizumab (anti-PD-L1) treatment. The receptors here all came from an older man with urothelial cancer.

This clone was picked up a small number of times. The CDR3 DNA sequence: TGCGCCAGCAGCGGGTTAGCGGGAACCTACGAGCAGTACTTC. As protein: CASSGLAGTYEQYF. The chain combines TRBV5-1 with TRBJ2-7, with 8 nucleotides matching TRBD2. With 4 bases clipped from V and 2 bases from J, the junction kept 5 bases outside the gene matches. This CDR3 region has 14 residues. Germline CDR1 reads SGHRS; CDR2 reads YFSETQ.

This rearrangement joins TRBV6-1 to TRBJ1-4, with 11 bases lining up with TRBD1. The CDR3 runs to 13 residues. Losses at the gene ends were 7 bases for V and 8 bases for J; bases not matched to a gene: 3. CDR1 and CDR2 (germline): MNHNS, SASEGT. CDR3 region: CASTGTGGEKLFF. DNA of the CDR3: TGTGCCAGCACCGGGACAGGGGGAGAAAAACTGTTTTTT.

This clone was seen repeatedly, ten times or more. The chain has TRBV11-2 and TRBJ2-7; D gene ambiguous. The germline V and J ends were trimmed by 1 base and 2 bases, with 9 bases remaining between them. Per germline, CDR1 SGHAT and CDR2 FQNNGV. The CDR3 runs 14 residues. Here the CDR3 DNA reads TGTGCCAGCAGCTTAGTCGGCACTACCTACGAGCAGTACTTC. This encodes CASSLVGTTYEQYF.

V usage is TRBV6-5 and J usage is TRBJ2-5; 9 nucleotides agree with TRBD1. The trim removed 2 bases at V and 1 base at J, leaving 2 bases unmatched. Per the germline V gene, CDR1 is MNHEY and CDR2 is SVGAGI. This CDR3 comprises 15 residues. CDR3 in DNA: TGTGCCAGCAGTTACATGACAGGGGGCCAAGAGACCCAGTACTTC. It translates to CASSYMTGGQETQYF.

The CDR3 spells CASSWTGADTQYF. Written as DNA, the CDR3 is TGTGCCAGCAGCTGGACAGGGGCAGATACGCAGTATTTT. The chain is built from TRBV5-6 and TRBJ2-3, with TRBD1 matching over 9 bases. Looked up from germline, CDR1 is SGHDT and CDR2 is YYEEEE. This CDR3 contains 13 residues. Unmatched junction bases numbered 0, after V lost 3 bases and J lost 4 bases.

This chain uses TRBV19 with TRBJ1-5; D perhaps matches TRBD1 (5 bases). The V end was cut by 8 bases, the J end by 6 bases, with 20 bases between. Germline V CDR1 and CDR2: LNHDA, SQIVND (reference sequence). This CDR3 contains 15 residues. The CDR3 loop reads CASPPPGGLAQPQHF. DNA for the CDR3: TGTGCCAGTCCCCCTCCCGGGGGTTTGGCTCAGCCCCAGCATTTT.

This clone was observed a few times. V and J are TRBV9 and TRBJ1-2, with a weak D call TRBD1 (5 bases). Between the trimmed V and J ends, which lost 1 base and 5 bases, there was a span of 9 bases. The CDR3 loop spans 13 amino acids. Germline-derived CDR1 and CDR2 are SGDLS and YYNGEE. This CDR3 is CASSVQGGYGYTF. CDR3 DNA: TGTGCCAGCAGCGTACAGGGTGGGTATGGCTACACCTTC.

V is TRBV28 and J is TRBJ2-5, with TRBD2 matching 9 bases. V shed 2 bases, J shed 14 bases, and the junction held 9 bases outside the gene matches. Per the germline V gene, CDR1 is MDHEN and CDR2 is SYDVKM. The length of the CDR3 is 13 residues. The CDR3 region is CASSLGRLAVLYF. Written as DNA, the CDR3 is TGTGCCAGCAGTTTAGGGAGACTAGCGGTCTTATACTTC.

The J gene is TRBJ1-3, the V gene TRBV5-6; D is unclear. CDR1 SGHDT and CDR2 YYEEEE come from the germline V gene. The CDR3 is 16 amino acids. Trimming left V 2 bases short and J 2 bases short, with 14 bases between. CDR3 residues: CASSFFSVAAGNTIYF. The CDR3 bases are TGTGCCAGCAGCTTCTTTTCCGTGGCCGCTGGAAACACCATATATTTT.

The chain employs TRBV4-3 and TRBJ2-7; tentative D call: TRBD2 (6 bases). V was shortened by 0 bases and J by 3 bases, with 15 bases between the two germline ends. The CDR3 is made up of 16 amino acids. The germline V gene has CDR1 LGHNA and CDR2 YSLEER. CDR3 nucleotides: TGCGCCAGCAGCCAAGATGGAGGAGGGCACGTCTACGAGCAGTACTTC. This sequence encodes CASSQDGGGHVYEQYF.

The CDR3 region has the DNA TGTGCCAGCAGCGGGGACAGGGGGGGCACCGGGGAGCTGTTTTTT. Translating it yields CASSGDRGGTGELFF. The rearrangement joins TRBV2 to TRBJ2-2; TRBD1 matches at 11 bases. The J segment lost 4 bases and the V segment lost 6 bases, leaving 4 bases of the junction unmatched. CDR3 length: 15 amino acids. The V gene's germline CDR1 is SNHLY and CDR2 FYNNEI.

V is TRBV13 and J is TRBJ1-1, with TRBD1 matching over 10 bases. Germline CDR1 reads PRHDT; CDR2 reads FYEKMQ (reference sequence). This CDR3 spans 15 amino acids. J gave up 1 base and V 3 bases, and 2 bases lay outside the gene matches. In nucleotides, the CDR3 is TGTGCCAGCAGCTTCGGGACAGGGGCGAACACTGAAGCTTTCTTT. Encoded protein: CASSFGTGANTEAFF.

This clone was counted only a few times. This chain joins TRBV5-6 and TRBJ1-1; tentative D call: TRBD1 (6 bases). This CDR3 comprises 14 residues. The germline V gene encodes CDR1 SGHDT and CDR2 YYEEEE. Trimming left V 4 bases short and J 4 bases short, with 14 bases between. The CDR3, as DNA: TGTGCCAGCAGCGAGCAGGGGTTGGGCACTGAAGCTTTCTTT. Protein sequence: CASSEQGLGTEAFF.

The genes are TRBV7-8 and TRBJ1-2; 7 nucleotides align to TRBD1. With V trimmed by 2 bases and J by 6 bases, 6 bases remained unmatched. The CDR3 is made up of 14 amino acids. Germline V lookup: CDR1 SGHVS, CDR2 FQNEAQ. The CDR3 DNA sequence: TGTGCCAGCAGCTTAATAGGGACAGCGGATGGCTACACCTTC. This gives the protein CASSLIGTADGYTF. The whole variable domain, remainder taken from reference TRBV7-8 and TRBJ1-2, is GAGVSQSPRYKVAKRGQDVALRCDPISGHVSLFWYQQALGQGPEFLTYFQNEAQLDKSGLPSDRFFAERPEGSVSTLKIQRTQQEDSAVYLCASSLIGTADGYTFGSGTRLTVV.

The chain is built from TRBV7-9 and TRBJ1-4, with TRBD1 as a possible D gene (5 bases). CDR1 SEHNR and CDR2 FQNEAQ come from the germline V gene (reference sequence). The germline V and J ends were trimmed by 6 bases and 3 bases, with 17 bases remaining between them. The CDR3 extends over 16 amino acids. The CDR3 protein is CASSFPPGLANEKLFF. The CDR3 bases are TGTGCCAGCAGTTTCCCCCCGGGACTGGCTAATGAAAAACTGTTTTTT.

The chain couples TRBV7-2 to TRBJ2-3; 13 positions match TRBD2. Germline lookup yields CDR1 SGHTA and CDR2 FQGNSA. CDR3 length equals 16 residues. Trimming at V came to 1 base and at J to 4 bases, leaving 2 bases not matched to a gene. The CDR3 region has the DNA TGTGCCAGCAGCTTAGGACTAGCGGGAGGTTCAGATACGCAGTATTTT. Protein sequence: CASSLGLAGGSDTQYF.

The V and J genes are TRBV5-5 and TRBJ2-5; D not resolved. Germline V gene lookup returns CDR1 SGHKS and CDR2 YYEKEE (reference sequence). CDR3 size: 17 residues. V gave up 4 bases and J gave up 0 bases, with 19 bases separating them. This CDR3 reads CASSPHDTRSYQETQYF. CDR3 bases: TGTGCCAGCAGCCCCCACGACACCCGCTCGTACCAAGAGACCCAGTACTTC.

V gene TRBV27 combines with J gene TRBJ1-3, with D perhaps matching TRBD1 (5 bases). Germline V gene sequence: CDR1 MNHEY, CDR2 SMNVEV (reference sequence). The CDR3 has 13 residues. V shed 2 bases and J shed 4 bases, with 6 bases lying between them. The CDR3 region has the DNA TGTGCCAGCAGTTTAAAGGGGGGAAACACCATATATTTT. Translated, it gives CASSLKGGNTIYF.

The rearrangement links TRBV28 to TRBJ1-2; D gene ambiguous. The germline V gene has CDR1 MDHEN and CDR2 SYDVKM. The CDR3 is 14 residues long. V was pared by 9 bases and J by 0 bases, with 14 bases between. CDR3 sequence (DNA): TGTGCCAGTTCCGAGGATTCTACTAACTATGGCTACACCTTC. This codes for CASSEDSTNYGYTF.

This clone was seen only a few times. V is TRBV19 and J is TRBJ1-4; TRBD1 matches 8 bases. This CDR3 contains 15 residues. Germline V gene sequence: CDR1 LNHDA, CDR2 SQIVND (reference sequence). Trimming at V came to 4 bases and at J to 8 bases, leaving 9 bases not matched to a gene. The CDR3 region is CASSNSDRGGEKLFF. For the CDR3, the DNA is TGTGCCAGTAGTAATTCCGACAGGGGAGGGGAAAAACTGTTTTTT. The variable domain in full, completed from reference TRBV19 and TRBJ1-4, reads DGGITQSPKYLFRKEGQNVTLSCEQNLNHDAMYWYRQDPGQGLRLIYYSQIVNDFQKGDIAEGYSVSREKKESFPLTVTSAQKNPTAFYLCASSNSDRGGEKLFFGSGTQLSVL.

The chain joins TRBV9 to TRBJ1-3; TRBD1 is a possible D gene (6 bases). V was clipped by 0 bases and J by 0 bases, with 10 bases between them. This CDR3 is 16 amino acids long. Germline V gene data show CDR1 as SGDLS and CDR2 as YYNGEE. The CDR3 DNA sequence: TGTGCCAGCAGCGTAGTGGGAGGGGGCTCTGGAAACACCATATATTTT. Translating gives CASSVVGGGSGNTIYF.

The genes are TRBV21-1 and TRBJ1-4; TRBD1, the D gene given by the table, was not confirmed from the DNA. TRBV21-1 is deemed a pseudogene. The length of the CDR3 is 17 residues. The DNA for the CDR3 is TGTGCCAGCTCCAGAACGTGGCCCGCCGCAACTAATGAAAAACTGTTTTTT. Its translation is CASSRTWPAATNEKLFF.

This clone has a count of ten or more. CDR3 in amino acids: CASSQALGELFF. CDR3 nucleotide sequence: TGCGCCAGCAGCCAAGCTCTCGGGGAGCTGTTTTTT. This chain joins TRBV4-3 and TRBJ2-2; D is undetermined. Germline V gives CDR1 LGHNA, CDR2 YSLEER. The CDR3 runs 12 residues. The germline V and J ends were trimmed by 1 base and 7 bases, with 4 bases remaining between them.

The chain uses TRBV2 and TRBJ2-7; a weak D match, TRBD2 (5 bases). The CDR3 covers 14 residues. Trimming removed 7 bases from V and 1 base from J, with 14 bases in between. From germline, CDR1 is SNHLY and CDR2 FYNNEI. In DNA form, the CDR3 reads TGTGCCAGCATCCTCCGAGCGGAATCCTACGAGCAGTACTTC. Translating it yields CASILRAESYEQYF.

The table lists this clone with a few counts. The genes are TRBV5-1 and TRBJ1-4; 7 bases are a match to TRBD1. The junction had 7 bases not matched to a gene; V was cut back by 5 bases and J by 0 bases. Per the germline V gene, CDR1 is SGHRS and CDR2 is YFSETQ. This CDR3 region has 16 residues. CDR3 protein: CASSLTGRATNEKLFF. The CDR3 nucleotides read TGCGCCAGCAGTTTGACAGGGAGAGCAACTAATGAAAAACTGTTTTTT.

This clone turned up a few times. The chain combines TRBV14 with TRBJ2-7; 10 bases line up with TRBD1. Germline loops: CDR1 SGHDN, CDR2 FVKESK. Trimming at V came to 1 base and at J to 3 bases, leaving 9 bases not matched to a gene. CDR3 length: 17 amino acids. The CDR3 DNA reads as TGTGCCAGCAGCCAAGTATCAAGTCGGACAGGGGGCTACGAGCAGTACTTC. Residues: CASSQVSSRTGGYEQYF.

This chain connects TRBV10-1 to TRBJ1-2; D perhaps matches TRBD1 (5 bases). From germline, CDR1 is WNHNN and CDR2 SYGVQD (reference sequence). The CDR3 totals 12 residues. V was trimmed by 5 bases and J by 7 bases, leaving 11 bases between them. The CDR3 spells CASSLGGGGYTF. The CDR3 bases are TGCGCCAGCAGTCTCGGGGGGGGTGGCTACACCTTC.

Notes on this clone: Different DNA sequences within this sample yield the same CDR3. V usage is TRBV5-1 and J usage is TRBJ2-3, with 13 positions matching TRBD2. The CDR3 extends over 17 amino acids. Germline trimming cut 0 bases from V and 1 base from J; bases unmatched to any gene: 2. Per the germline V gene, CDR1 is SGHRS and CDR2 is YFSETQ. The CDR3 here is CASSLGLAGGGTDTQYF. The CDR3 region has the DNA TGCGCCAGCAGCTTGGGACTAGCGGGGGGAGGCACAGATACGCAGTATTTT.

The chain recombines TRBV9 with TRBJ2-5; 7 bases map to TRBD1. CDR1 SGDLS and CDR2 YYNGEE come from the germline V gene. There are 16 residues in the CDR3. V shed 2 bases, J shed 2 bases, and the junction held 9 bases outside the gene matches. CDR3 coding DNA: TGTGCCAGCAGCGTTTTCCCCCGGACAGGTCAAGAGACCCAGTACTTC. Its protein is CASSVFPRTGQETQYF.

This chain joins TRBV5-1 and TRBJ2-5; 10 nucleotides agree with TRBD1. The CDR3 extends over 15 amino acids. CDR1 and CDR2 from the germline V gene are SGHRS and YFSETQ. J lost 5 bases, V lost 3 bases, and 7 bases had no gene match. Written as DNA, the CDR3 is TGCGCCAGCAGCTGGGGGACAGGGGTAGAGGAGACCCAGTACTTC. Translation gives CASSWGTGVEETQYF.